The 4 T cell receptor beta chains in this list originate from one sample, sequenced in a study of blood T cells in healthy people across ages. A sample-barcoded 5' primer and a J-beta primer mix were used in a second PCR of roughly 7 to 11 cycles. TCRdb independently ran MiXCR on the 5' RACE reads; one entry per CDR3 protein. The data contain 650,000 or so distinct CDR3 sequences, around 50% of them singletons. Sequencing was done on a sample of blood. These receptor sequences come from a woman older than 75 in good health.

Of note for this clonotype: A read error may produce the germline difference seen at one junction end. This chain joins TRBV20-1 and TRBJ2-1; 14 positions agree with TRBD2. Germline loops: CDR1 DFQATT, CDR2 SNEGSKA (reference sequence). CDR3 size: 15 residues. CDR3 nucleotide sequence: TGTAGTGCAAGACTAGCGGGAGGGGTCTACAATGAGCAGTTCTTC. It is translated as CSARLAGGVYNEQFF.

The chain is built from TRBV5-1 and TRBJ1-2, with unresolved D. Germline assignment: CDR1 SGHRS and CDR2 YFSETQ. V was cut by 5 bases and J by 4 bases, with 15 bases left in between. There are 14 residues in the CDR3. The CDR3 loop is CASRPAGAGYGYTF. CDR3 in DNA: TGCGCCAGCAGGCCAGCGGGTGCAGGCTATGGCTACACCTTC.

This chain joins TRBV7-2 and TRBJ1-5; 7 nucleotides agree with TRBD1. Per the germline V gene, CDR1 is SGHTA and CDR2 is FQGNSA. V lost 5 bases and J lost 4; bases outside the gene matches: 11. The CDR3 length is 16 residues. CDR3 DNA: TGTGCCAGCAGCCCCCTCCTTGACAGGGAGAATCAGCCCCAGCATTTT. Translated, it gives CASSPLLDRENQPQHF.

This clonotype was found many times. This chain connects TRBV6-5 to TRBJ2-4, with 7 positions matching TRBD2. The CDR3 extends over 14 amino acids. With V trimmed by 6 bases and J by 9 bases, 11 bases remained unmatched. The germline gives CDR1 MNHEY, CDR2 SVGAGI. The CDR3 nucleotides read TGTGCCAGCAGCAACCGGGCCAGCGGGGCCATTCAGTACTTC. It yields the protein CASSNRASGAIQYF.